The 21 T cell receptor beta chains listed next were all sequenced from one sample in a study of blood T cell repertoires in COVID-19. Libraries were prepared by immunoSEQ multiplex PCR; TCRdb keeps only in-frame clonotypes and omits some of them. Among some 110,000 clones listed, 84% were seen once. The specimen was peripheral blood. These receptors were taken from a man in his 60s with acute or convalescent COVID-19.

The gene calls are TRBV24-1 and TRBJ2-3, with D possibly being TRBD2 (6 bases). The germline CDR1 and CDR2 sequences are KGHDR and SFDVKD. This CDR3 is 15 amino acids long. V lost 2 bases and J lost 3, with 11 bases in between. CDR3 protein: CATSDSRDSTDTQYF. DNA for the CDR3: TGTGCCACCAGTGATTCCCGGGACTCTACAGATACGCAGTATTTT.

The chain has TRBV5-1 and TRBJ1-5; 8 bases match TRBD1. CDR3 length equals 19 residues. The trim removed 3 bases at V and 0 bases at J, leaving 14 bases unmatched. Germline V CDR1 and CDR2: SGHRS, YFSETQ. The CDR3 here is CASSYLPTGEIYSNQPQHF. For the CDR3, the DNA is TGCGCCAGCAGCTACCTCCCGACAGGGGAGATCTATAGCAATCAGCCCCAGCATTTT.

Only a few counts were recorded for this clone. This chain joins TRBV2 and TRBJ2-2, with a weak D call TRBD1 (6 bases). The length of the CDR3 is 14 residues. Germline-derived CDR1 and CDR2 are SNHLY and FYNNEI. With 6 bases removed from V and 6 bases from J, the gap between germline ends came to 14 bases. CDR3 nucleotide sequence: TGTGCCAGCAGGACCGGGACATCCTCCGGGGAGCTGTTTTTT. Amino acid sequence: CASRTGTSSGELFF.

This rearrangement joins TRBV11-3 to TRBJ1-1; tentative D call: TRBD1 (6 bases). Germline CDR1 SGHNT, CDR2 YENEEA. The CDR3 contains 15 residues. Trimming left V 6 bases short and J 1 base short, with 15 bases between. The CDR3 region is CASSERTGRNTEAFF. The CDR3 DNA follows: TGTGCCAGCAGTGAGCGAACAGGGAGGAACACTGAAGCTTTCTTT.

The chain employs TRBV29-1 and TRBJ2-7; 8 bases align to TRBD2. The germline V gene encodes CDR1 SQVTM and CDR2 ANQGSEA. Trimming took 4 bases from V and 4 from J; bases not matched to a gene: 15. The CDR3 sequence is 16 residues long. This chain's CDR3 is CSVGASGGSGGYEQYF. The CDR3 DNA reads TGCAGCGTTGGGGCGTCGGGGGGAAGCGGGGGTTACGAGCAGTACTTC.

The genes are TRBV6-1 and TRBJ2-3; no firm D call. The V end lost 7 bases, the J end lost 4 bases, and 18 bases lay between the germline ends. CDR3 length: 15 residues. CDR1 and CDR2 from the germline V gene are MNHNS and SASEGT. DNA of the CDR3: TGTGCCAGCAACCCGGGTCTCATCGTAGCAGATACGCAGTATTTT. It codes for CASNPGLIVADTQYF.

The gene calls are TRBV24-1 and TRBJ2-3; 8 bases align to TRBD2. The CDR3 length is 16 residues. V gave up 3 bases and J gave up 2 bases; unmatched junction bases: 6. CDR1 is KGHDR, CDR2 SFDVKD, per germline. The CDR3: CATSDAAGVFTDTQYF. DNA of the CDR3: TGTGCCACCAGTGATGCAGCGGGAGTCTTCACAGATACGCAGTATTTT.

This clone was detected many times. The chain couples TRBV2 to TRBJ2-7; perhaps TRBD1 as D (6 bases). The germline CDR1 and CDR2 sequences are SNHLY and FYNNEI. CDR3 length: 13 amino acids. V lost 5 bases, J lost 6 bases, and 14 bases lay in between. The CDR3 DNA follows: TGTGCCAGCAGTATATACAGGGTTTCCGAGCAGTACTTC. Its translation: CASSIYRVSEQYF.

The gene calls are TRBV4-2 and TRBJ2-7, with 7 positions matching TRBD1. The length of the CDR3 is 14 residues. V was clipped by 2 bases and J by 4 bases; unmatched bases: 5. From germline, CDR1 is LGHNA and CDR2 YNFKEQ. The CDR3 sequence: CASSQPGTEYEQYF. The CDR3, as DNA: TGTGCCAGCAGCCAACCCGGGACAGAGTACGAGCAGTACTTC.

The V and J genes are TRBV27 and TRBJ1-5; D gene ambiguous. Germline V gene data show CDR1 as MNHEY and CDR2 as SMNVEV (reference sequence). V was clipped by 5 bases and J by 5 bases, with 19 bases between them. The CDR3 covers 16 residues. The CDR3 coding sequence is TGTGCCAGCAGTCAGCGGACGAGTCCCCGTGATCAGCCCCAGCATTTT. Protein product: CASSQRTSPRDQPQHF.

This clone is a singleton in its sample. The chain has TRBV25-1 and TRBJ2-5; D gene uncertain. CDR3 length equals 14 residues. CDR1 is MGHDK and CDR2 is SYGVNS in the germline V gene. Trimming removed 4 bases at V and 1 base at J, with 10 bases between. The CDR3 coding sequence is TGTGCCAGCAGTGCGAGTATCGTCCAAGAGACCCAGTACTTC. It yields the protein CASSASIVQETQYF.

V and J are TRBV6-5 and TRBJ1-1; the D is unclear. Germline V gene sequence: CDR1 MNHEY, CDR2 SVGAGI. This CDR3 has 14 residues. V was cut by 5 bases and J by 6 bases, with 16 bases left in between. DNA for the CDR3: TGTGCCAGCAGTCGTATGACGTCCGGGGCTGAAGCTTTCTTT. Its translation: CASSRMTSGAEAFF.

The V gene is TRBV7-9, the J gene TRBJ2-1; TRBD2 matches 8 bases. CDR3 length equals 15 residues. V gave up 2 bases and J gave up 6 bases; unmatched junction bases: 6. Germline CDR1 SEHNR, CDR2 FQNEAQ (reference sequence). The DNA for the CDR3 is TGTGCCAGCAGCTTAAAAGCGGGAGACCCCAATGAGCAGTTCTTC. It is translated as CASSLKAGDPNEQFF.

This rearrangement joins TRBV19 to TRBJ2-3, with D unclear. This CDR3 region has 13 residues. Looked up from germline, CDR1 is LNHDA and CDR2 is SQIVND (reference sequence). The V end was cut by 3 bases, the J end by 6 bases, with 10 bases between. Written as DNA, the CDR3 is TGTGCCAGTAGTATCCCTCTCAGGGATACGCAGTATTTT. This translates into CASSIPLRDTQYF.

The V and J genes are TRBV6-4 and TRBJ2-2, with TRBD2 matching 7 bases. This CDR3 region has 16 residues. Germline assignment: CDR1 MRHNA and CDR2 SNTAGT. V lost 3 bases and J lost 3; bases outside the gene matches: 7. The CDR3 coding sequence is TGTGCCAGCAGTGATACGGCGGGAGTCGACACCGGGGAGCTGTTTTTT. Protein: CASSDTAGVDTGELFF.

This chain connects TRBV18 to TRBJ1-1, with D possibly being TRBD1 (5 bases). The CDR3 has 13 residues. In germline, CDR1 is KGHSH, CDR2 LQKENI. Trimming removed 10 bases from V and 2 bases from J, with 14 bases in between. For the CDR3, the DNA is TGTGCCACTCTCGATACAGGTAACACTGAAGCTTTCTTT. Protein product: CATLDTGNTEAFF.

This clone came up once. The chain couples TRBV29-1 to TRBJ2-5; D is perhaps TRBD1 (5 bases). CDR1 and CDR2 from the germline V gene are SQVTM and ANQGSEA. Trimming took off 4 bases at V and 1 base at J, with 10 bases between the two ends. CDR3 size: 13 residues. This chain's CDR3 is CSVAHRIQETQYF. The DNA of the CDR3 is TGCAGCGTTGCTCACAGGATCCAAGAGACCCAGTACTTC.

To note about this clone: Other DNA sequences in this specimen translate into the identical CDR3. This chain uses TRBV13 with TRBJ2-1; D might be TRBD2 (5 bases). Germline V gives CDR1 PRHDT, CDR2 FYEKMQ (reference sequence). V gave up 2 bases and J gave up 4 bases, with 6 bases separating them. CDR3 length: 13 amino acids. The CDR3 nucleotides read TGTGCCAGCAGCTTACTAGCATACAATGAGCAGTTCTTC. This sequence encodes CASSLLAYNEQFF. The full variable domain, with the rest looked up from reference TRBV13 and TRBJ2-1, is AAGVIQSPRHLIKEKRETATLKCYPIPRHDTVYWYQQGPGQDPQFLISFYEKMQSDKGSIPDRFSAQQFSDYHSELNMSSLELGDSALYFCASSLLAYNEQFFGPGTRLTVL.

This clone was picked up a small number of times. The V gene is TRBV25-1, the J gene TRBJ1-2; D ambiguous. Germline V gives CDR1 MGHDK, CDR2 SYGVNS. Between the trimmed V and J ends, which lost 3 bases and 4 bases, there was a span of 3 bases. The CDR3 covers 11 residues. The CDR3 region has the DNA TGTGCCAGCAGTGACGGCTATGGCTACACCTTC. It codes for CASSDGYGYTF.

CDR3 nucleotides: TGTGCCAGCACCCCCGAGGGTCTGCAGCCCCAGCATTTT. Amino acid sequence: CASTPEGLQPQHF. The rearrangement links TRBV12-3 or TRBV12-4 to TRBJ1-5; unclear D gene. This CDR3 is built from 13 residues. V shed 7 bases and J shed 7 bases, with 14 bases lying between them.

The chain uses TRBV24-1 and TRBJ2-1, with D maybe TRBD2 (5 bases). V was shortened by 9 bases and J by 6 bases, with 17 bases between the two germline ends. Looked up from germline, CDR1 is KGHDR and CDR2 is SFDVKD. The CDR3 runs to 14 residues. CDR3 nucleotide sequence: TGTGCCACCGGCTACGCTGGACTCATCAATGAGCAGTTCTTC. Residues: CATGYAGLINEQFF.